Reported below is one TCR beta chain. Its antigen is undetermined. Profiling relied on immunoSEQ multiplex PCR, and the TCRdb table lists in-frame clones only, not all of them. Seen here are around 67,000 clones, approximately 80% observed once, and the top ten hold 0.39%. The data originate from a study of graft-versus-host responses after intestinal transplantation. Study-wide context: Transplants were multivisceral, liver-intestinal, or isolated intestinal.

V lost 3 bases and J lost 7; bases outside the gene matches: 3. The CDR3 contains 13 residues. Germline lookup yields CDR1 SGHRS and CDR2 YFSETQ. This TCR came from a human donor who was the organ donor for an intestinal transplant. The sequences come from unstimulated CD4+ T cells sorted from spleen or lymph node cells, collected before transplant. The V gene is TRBV5-1, the J gene TRBJ2-1; 8 nucleotides align to TRBD1. CDR3 in DNA: TGCGCCAGCAGCTGGACAGGGCGAAATGAGCAGTTCTTC. This translates into CASSWTGRNEQFF.